What follows are 3 T cell receptor beta chains derived from one specimen sequenced in a study of cytomegalovirus exposure and HLA in healthy donors. The PCR employed 60 Vbeta primers together with 13 Jbeta primers. Produced via immunoSEQ multiplex PCR; TCRdb's table is partial and in-frame only. The sample lists roughly 190,000 clones; roughly 73% were seen once. Sequencing was done on a sample of PBMCs. These receptors all come from a woman in her 30s in good health and CMV-seronegative.

The V call is TRBV25-1, the J call TRBJ2-5, with 8 bases lining up with TRBD2. Germline assignment: CDR1 MGHDK and CDR2 SYGVNS. Losses at the gene ends were 7 bases for V and 5 bases for J; bases not matched to a gene: 6. This CDR3 is 13 amino acids long. CDR3 bases: TGTGCCAGCACCCGGGGGGGAGGGGAGACCCAGTACTTC. Amino acid sequence: CASTRGGGETQYF.

In its sample, this clone was seen once. The genes are TRBV9 and TRBJ2-3; 11 positions match TRBD2. Germline lookup yields CDR1 SGDLS and CDR2 YYNGEE. CDR3 length equals 15 residues. Losses at the gene ends were 3 bases for V and 4 bases for J; bases not matched to a gene: 4. DNA for the CDR3: TGTGCCAGCAGCGGTAGCGGGAGGGCCGCAGATACGCAGTATTTT. This codes for CASSGSGRAADTQYF.

This clone has just one count. CDR3 protein: CASRLDRDSYGYTF. In DNA, the CDR3 is TGTGCCAGCAGGCTGGACAGAGACTCCTATGGCTACACCTTC. The V gene is TRBV2, the J gene TRBJ1-2, with a possible D match to TRBD1 (6 bases). The germline gives CDR1 SNHLY, CDR2 FYNNEI. The CDR3 contains 14 residues. The V gene lost 6 bases and the J gene lost 4 bases, with 15 bases spanning the gap.